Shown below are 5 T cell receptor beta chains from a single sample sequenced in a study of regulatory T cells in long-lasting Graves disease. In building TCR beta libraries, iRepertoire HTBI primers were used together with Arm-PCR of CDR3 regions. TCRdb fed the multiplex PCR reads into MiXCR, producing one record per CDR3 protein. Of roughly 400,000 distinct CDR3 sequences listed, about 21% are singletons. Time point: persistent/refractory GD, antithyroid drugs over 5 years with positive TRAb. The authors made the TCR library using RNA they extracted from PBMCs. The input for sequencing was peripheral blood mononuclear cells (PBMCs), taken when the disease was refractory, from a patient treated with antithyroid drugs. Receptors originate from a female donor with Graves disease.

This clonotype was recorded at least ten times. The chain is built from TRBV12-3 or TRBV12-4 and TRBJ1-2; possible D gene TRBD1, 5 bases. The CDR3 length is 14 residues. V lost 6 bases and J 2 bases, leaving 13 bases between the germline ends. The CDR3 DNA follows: TGTGCCAGCAGCCCGGGGGGTACCAACTATGGCTACACCTTC. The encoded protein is CASSPGGTNYGYTF.

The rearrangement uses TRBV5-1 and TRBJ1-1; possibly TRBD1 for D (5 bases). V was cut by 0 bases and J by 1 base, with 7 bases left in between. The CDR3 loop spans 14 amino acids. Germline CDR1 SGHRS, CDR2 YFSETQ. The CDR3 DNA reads TGCGCCAGCAGCTTGGTGACAGAGAACACTGAAGCTTTCTTT. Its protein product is CASSLVTENTEAFF.

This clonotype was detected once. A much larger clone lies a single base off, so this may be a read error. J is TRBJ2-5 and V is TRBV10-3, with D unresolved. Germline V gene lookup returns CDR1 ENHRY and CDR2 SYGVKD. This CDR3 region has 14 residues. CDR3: CAIGEYQAPETQYF. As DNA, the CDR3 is TGTGCCATCGGTGAATACCAGGCGCCCGAGACCCAGTACTTC.

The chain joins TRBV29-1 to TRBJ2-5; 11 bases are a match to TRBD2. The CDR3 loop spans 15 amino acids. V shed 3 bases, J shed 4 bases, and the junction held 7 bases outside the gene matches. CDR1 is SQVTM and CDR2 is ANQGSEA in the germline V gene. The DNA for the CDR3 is TGCAGCGTTGATGGTCTAGCGGGAGGTGGAGAGACCCAGTACTTC. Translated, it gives CSVDGLAGGGETQYF.

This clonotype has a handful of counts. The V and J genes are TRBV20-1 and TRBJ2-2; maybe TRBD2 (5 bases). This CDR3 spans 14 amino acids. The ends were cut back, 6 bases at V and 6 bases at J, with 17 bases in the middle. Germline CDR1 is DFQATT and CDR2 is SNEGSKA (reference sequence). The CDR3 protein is CSAPSRDTSGELFF. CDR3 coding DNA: TGCAGTGCCCCTTCGAGGGATACTTCCGGGGAGCTGTTTTTT.